The 16 T cell receptor beta chains listed next were all sequenced from one sample in a study of Ad26.COV2.S vaccination and SARS-CoV-2 variants. Regarding treatment: 19 received Ad26.COV2.S at low or high dose, single or two shots; about 5 received placebo; per-sample allocation not given. The samples date from day 63 after the first vaccine or placebo injection. The assay was immunoSEQ multiplex PCR, and TCRdb's table has in-frame clones only and misses some. The data show some 340,000 clones, 70% to 90% seen once. The source material was peripheral blood, sampled in a trial of Ad26.COV2.S vaccine versus placebo. These receptors originate from a person aged 18-65 years who received the Ad26.COV2.S COVID-19 vaccine or a placebo.

The chain is built from TRBV7-6 and TRBJ1-5; TRBD1 matches 7 bases. V gave up 5 bases and J gave up 9 bases; unmatched junction bases: 10. CDR1 is SGHVS, CDR2 FNYEAQ, per germline. The CDR3 covers 14 residues. The CDR3 protein is CASSPGTDDMPQHF. CDR3 nucleotide sequence: TGTGCCAGCAGCCCAGGGACAGACGATATGCCCCAGCATTTT. Variable domain in full (rest from reference TRBV7-6 and TRBJ1-5): GAGVSQSPRYKVTKRGQDVALRCDPISGHVSLYWYRQALGQGPEFLTYFNYEAQQDKSGLPNDRFSAERPEGSISTLTIQRTEQRDSAMYRCASSPGTDDMPQHFGDGTRLSIL.

The chain has TRBV15 and TRBJ2-3; TRBD2 might be the D (5 bases). The CDR3 has 16 residues. Germline V gene lookup returns CDR1 LNHNV and CDR2 YYDKDF (reference sequence). Trimming left V 1 base short and J 2 bases short, with 13 bases between. CDR3 protein: CATSRGSGKSTDTQYF. The DNA for the CDR3 is TGTGCCACCAGCAGAGGGAGCGGAAAATCCACAGATACGCAGTATTTT.

CDR3 residues: CASSLGTALYGYTF. CDR3 nucleotide sequence: TGCGCCAGCAGCTTGGGCACAGCACTCTATGGCTACACCTTC. The V call is TRBV5-1, the J call TRBJ1-2; D call uncertain. Deletions cut 0 bases from V and 4 bases from J, with 10 bases between. The CDR3 covers 14 residues. Germline V gene sequence: CDR1 SGHRS, CDR2 YFSETQ.

This clone occurred once. The rearrangement links TRBV9 to TRBJ2-5; 10 bases are shared with TRBD1. Germline values: CDR1 SGDLS, CDR2 YYNGEE. This CDR3 is 16 amino acids long. The junction had 7 bases not matched to a gene; V was cut back by 0 bases and J by 5 bases. The CDR3 spells CASSVATTGGLETQYF. The CDR3 coding sequence is TGTGCCAGCAGCGTAGCTACGACAGGGGGCTTGGAGACCCAGTACTTC.

CDR3 coding DNA: TGTGCCAGCAGCTTAGGCTACGGGACCCCAAAGCAGGGGGAGCTGTTTTTT. Translated: CASSLGYGTPKQGELFF. The chain employs TRBV13 and TRBJ2-2; the D call may be TRBD1 or TRBD2 (5 bases each). Deletions cut 0 bases from V and 8 bases from J, with 19 bases between. Germline V lookup: CDR1 PRHDT, CDR2 FYEKMQ (reference sequence). CDR3 length: 17 residues.

The gene calls are TRBV6-6 and TRBJ2-6, with TRBD2 identical over 7 bases. Germline V gene sequence: CDR1 MNHNY, CDR2 SVGAGI (reference sequence). The CDR3 has 20 residues. V lost 5 bases to trimming and J lost 1 base; unmatched junction nucleotides: 17. This CDR3 is CASSPRWASGHGSGANVLTF. CDR3 coding DNA: TGTGCCAGCAGTCCCCGTTGGGCTAGCGGACACGGTTCTGGGGCCAACGTCCTGACTTTC.

The rearrangement joins TRBV7-9 to TRBJ1-2, with TRBD1 identical over 7 bases. The CDR3 is 15 amino acids. Germline values: CDR1 SEHNR, CDR2 FQNEAQ (reference sequence). The V gene end was trimmed by 4 bases and the J gene end by 9 bases; junction bases not matched to a gene: 14. The CDR3, as DNA: TGTGCCAGCAGCTCCCGCCCGCAGGGGGGCGGGAGCTACACCTTC. Amino acid sequence: CASSSRPQGGGSYTF.

The rearrangement uses TRBV18 and TRBJ2-1, with D uncertain. CDR1 is KGHSH and CDR2 is LQKENI in the germline V gene. The CDR3 extends over 12 amino acids. V was cut by 6 bases and J by 4 bases, with 7 bases left in between. The CDR3 nucleotides are TGTGCCAGCTCCTCCGATTACAATGAGCAGTTCTTC. Protein: CASSSDYNEQFF.

The chain uses TRBV9 and TRBJ1-4; weak D call: TRBD1 (5 bases). The CDR3 consists of 14 residues. V lost 2 bases and J lost 3, with 8 bases in between. CDR1 and CDR2 (germline): SGDLS, YYNGEE. CDR3 DNA: TGTGCCAGCAGCGTCCAGGGAGCTAATGAAAAACTGTTTTTT. Protein sequence: CASSVQGANEKLFF.

The V and J genes are TRBV20-1 and TRBJ1-2, with D unresolved. CDR3 length equals 9 residues. The germline CDR1 and CDR2 sequences are DFQATT and SNEGSKA (reference sequence). DNA for the CDR3: TGCGAACTCTGCTATGGCTACACCTTC. It specifies CELCYGYTF.

The chain is built from TRBV30 and TRBJ1-2; the D is unclear. With 4 bases removed from V and 0 bases from J, the gap between germline ends came to 9 bases. The CDR3 loop spans 13 amino acids. CDR1 and CDR2 from the germline V gene are GTSNPN and SVGIG (reference sequence). CDR3 sequence: CAWKLQANYGYTF. Here the CDR3 DNA reads TGTGCCTGGAAGTTGCAGGCTAACTATGGCTACACCTTC.

This sequence joins TRBV4-3 and TRBJ1-4; possible D gene TRBD1, 6 bases. Germline V gives CDR1 LGHNA, CDR2 YSLEER. CDR3 size: 18 residues. V was shortened by 0 bases and J by 3 bases, with 17 bases between the two germline ends. The CDR3 here is CASSQEGGAFRPNEKLFF. In DNA form, the CDR3 reads TGCGCCAGCAGCCAAGAAGGGGGGGCGTTCCGACCTAATGAAAAACTGTTTTTT.

The CDR3 DNA reads TGTGCCAGCAGTACGACAGGGAGCTCCTACGAGCAGTACTTC. It specifies CASSTTGSSYEQYF. This sequence joins TRBV6-5 and TRBJ2-7, with TRBD1 matching over 7 bases. The CDR3 length is 14 residues. V gave up 5 bases and J gave up 0 bases; unmatched junction bases: 4. From germline, CDR1 is MNHEY and CDR2 SVGAGI.

The rearrangement links TRBV29-1 to TRBJ1-5; 7 bases map to TRBD1. The CDR3 extends over 13 amino acids. V gave up 2 bases and J gave up 5 bases; unmatched junction bases: 3. Per germline, CDR1 SQVTM and CDR2 ANQGSEA. The CDR3 reads CSVEIGGDQPQHF. The CDR3 bases are TGCAGCGTTGAAATAGGGGGCGATCAGCCCCAGCATTTT.

The J gene is TRBJ2-7, the V gene TRBV5-1, with 7 bases matching TRBD1. CDR3 size: 15 residues. Germline assignment: CDR1 SGHRS and CDR2 YFSETQ. The V and J ends lost 3 bases and 1 base, in that order; junction bases with no gene match: 7. CDR3 sequence (DNA): TGCGCCAGCAGCTACGAAGGGACAGCATCCTACGAGCAGTACTTC. The encoded protein is CASSYEGTASYEQYF.

The chain has TRBV15 and TRBJ1-6, with D unresolved. Per germline, CDR1 LNHNV and CDR2 YYDKDF (reference sequence). This CDR3 region has 13 residues. V gave up 0 bases and J gave up 13 bases, with 10 bases separating them. DNA for the CDR3: TGTGCCACCAGCAGAGATGGGAGTGATCCCCTCCACTTT. This gives the protein CATSRDGSDPLHF.